The rows below give T cell receptor beta chains drawn from one sample of a study of blood T cells in healthy people across ages. TCRdb ran MiXCR on the 5' RACE reads and lists one entry per CDR3 protein. The repertoire holds some 700,000 distinct CDR3 sequences, with approximately 22% as singletons. Sequencing input: blood. These receptors were obtained from a man between 65 and 79 years old in good health. Each CDR3 is given with its conserved first and last residue. Fields, in order: clone size, D gene, V gene, J gene, CDR3 DNA, CDR3 protein. A D gene is named only where the DNA matches it firmly. Where a row states a size, it is once, few, many or the class of an expanded clone; other rows omit it.

size: -
D: -
V: TRBV20-1
J: TRBJ2-5
DNA: TGCAGTGCTAGAGATAGCCCGAAGGAGACCCAGTACTTC
CDR3: CSARDSPKETQYF

size: few
D: TRBD1
V: TRBV20-1
J: TRBJ1-4
DNA: TGCAGTGCGGGACAGGGCTCAACTAATGAAAAACTGTTTTTT
CDR3: CSAGQGSTNEKLFF

size: -
D: TRBD1
V: TRBV27
J: TRBJ2-3
DNA: TGTGCCAGCAAGTTGCTCGGGACAGCGAAATCAGATACGCAGTATTTT
CDR3: CASKLLGTAKSDTQYF

size: -
D: -
V: TRBV30
J: TRBJ1-4
DNA: TGTGCCTGGAGTACTAAGGGGGTATATAATGAAAAACTGTTTTTT
CDR3: CAWSTKGVYNEKLFF

size: -
D: TRBD2
V: TRBV12-3/TRBV12-4
J: TRBJ2-2
DNA: TGTGCCAGCAGTTCGGGACTAGCGGGGGCAGACACCGGGGAGCTGTTTTTT
CDR3: CASSSGLAGADTGELFF

size: few
D: -
V: TRBV7-9
J: TRBJ2-1
DNA: TGTGCCAGCGGCTTCATAGGGGTCAGCTCCTACAATGAGCAGTTCTTC
CDR3: CASGFIGVSSYNEQFF

size: -
D: -
V: TRBV19
J: TRBJ2-2
DNA: TGTGCCAGTACGCCGGGACTCGAATACACCGGGGAGCTGTTTTTT
CDR3: CASTPGLEYTGELFF

size: -
D: TRBD1
V: TRBV20-1
J: TRBJ2-1
DNA: TGCAGTGCCCCCGGACAGGGGAATTTTTGGTCCTACAATGAGCAGTTCTTC
CDR3: CSAPGQGNFWSYNEQFF

size: -
D: -
V: TRBV20-1
J: TRBJ2-3
DNA: TGCAGTGCTAGAACCCCCGACCTTAGTAGAGGGAACACAGATACGCAGTATTTT
CDR3: CSARTPDLSRGNTDTQYF

size: -
D: TRBD2
V: TRBV28
J: TRBJ2-3
DNA: TGTGCCAGCAGTTTAGACCTCGGGGGGTCAGATACGCAGTATTTT
CDR3: CASSLDLGGSDTQYF

size: -
D: -
V: TRBV6-5
J: TRBJ2-3
DNA: TGTGCCAGCAGTTCCCGCGGGGAATGGACAGATACGCAGTATTTT
CDR3: CASSSRGEWTDTQYF

size: -
D: TRBD2
V: TRBV5-6
J: TRBJ2-1
DNA: TGTGCCAGCAGCCCTCTAGACGGGACTAGCGACGAGCAGTTCTTC
CDR3: CASSPLDGTSDEQFF